This T cell receptor (beta chain) was identified during a study of T cells after posttransplantation cyclophosphamide. Germline V gene lookup returns CDR1 LNHDA and CDR2 SQIVND (reference sequence). The V segment lost 6 bases and the J segment 1 base; nucleotides outside the gene matches: 9. The length of the CDR3 is 17 residues. Clones were sequenced by immunoSEQ multiplex PCR, and TCRdb holds only the in-frame ones, with some missing. Of some 16,000 clones listed, roughly 80% are singletons. Overall study results and limits: Blood and skin or GI T cell repertoires showed limited TRB overlap. After PTCy, TRB diversity resembled that of CNI/methotrexate controls.

Notes on this clone: Antigen unknown.

Busulfan-fludarabine conditioning, marrow transplant, and cyclophosphamide on days +3 and +4 were administered. The chain couples TRBV19 to TRBJ1-6; 7 positions agree with TRBD1. This sample comprised CD8+ T cells sorted from PBMCs, obtained about 1,900 days after a stem cell transplant with posttransplant cyclophosphamide. The sequence came from a female patient in her thirties or forties who received an allogeneic stem cell transplant from a related donor, was CMV-positive, and had no GVHD. Some T cells may be provided by the graft donor. The CDR3 sequence is CASSHDREVSYNSPLHF. The DNA of the CDR3 is TGTGCCAGTAGCCATGACAGGGAAGTATCCTATAATTCACCCCTCCACTTT.